The 2 T cell receptor beta chains reported below all come from one sample, sequenced in a study of cytomegalovirus exposure and HLA in healthy donors. PCR employed 60 Vbeta and 13 Jbeta primers. Sequencing was performed with immunoSEQ multiplex PCR; in TCRdb, only in-frame clones are kept and a portion is missing. Of approximately 90,000 clones listed, 60% to 80% are singletons. Sample: PBMCs. The receptor source for this set is a man aged 25-45 years in good health and CMV-seronegative.

The chain is built from TRBV6-1 and TRBJ1-5; the D gene is possibly TRBD1 (6 bases). Germline CDR1 reads MNHNS; CDR2 reads SASEGT. CDR3 length equals 15 residues. Between the trimmed V and J ends, which lost 4 bases and 3 bases, there was a span of 13 bases. The CDR3 is CASSGLQGSNQPQHF. Here the CDR3 DNA reads TGTGCCAGCAGTGGATTACAGGGATCCAATCAGCCCCAGCATTTT.

J is TRBJ2-1 and V is TRBV14; tentative D call: TRBD2 (5 bases). Germline V gene data show CDR1 as SGHDN and CDR2 as FVKESK. The V and J ends lost 6 bases and 2 bases respectively, with 14 bases between them. The CDR3 has 15 amino acids. CDR3 protein: CASSNGRATYNEQFF. The CDR3 nucleotides are TGTGCCAGCAGTAACGGGCGGGCTACCTACAATGAGCAGTTCTTC.